This T cell receptor beta chain derives from a study of blood T cells in healthy people across ages. Peripheral blood was drawn, ten milliliters per donor. PCR was performed a second time for about 7 to 11 cycles using a sample-barcoded 5' primer and a J-beta primer mix. A template-switch adaptor containing 12 random nucleotides labeled each cDNA molecule. TCRdb reanalysed the 5' RACE reads using MiXCR and keeps one entry per CDR3 protein. The sample includes some 900,000 distinct CDR3 sequences, about 48% of them seen just once. V shed 2 bases, J shed 7 bases, and the junction held 16 bases outside the gene matches. Germline V gene data show CDR1 as DFQATT and CDR2 as SNEGSKA (reference sequence). The CDR3 is 16 residues long.

The chain links TRBV20-1 to TRBJ2-7; the match to TRBD1 covers 8 bases. The clonotype originates from a man younger than 45 in good health. The sequencing input was blood. In nucleotides, the CDR3 is TGCAGTGCTAGACAGGGGGCCCTTGGCTCCTACAATGAGCAGTACTTC. Its translation: CSARQGALGSYNEQYF.